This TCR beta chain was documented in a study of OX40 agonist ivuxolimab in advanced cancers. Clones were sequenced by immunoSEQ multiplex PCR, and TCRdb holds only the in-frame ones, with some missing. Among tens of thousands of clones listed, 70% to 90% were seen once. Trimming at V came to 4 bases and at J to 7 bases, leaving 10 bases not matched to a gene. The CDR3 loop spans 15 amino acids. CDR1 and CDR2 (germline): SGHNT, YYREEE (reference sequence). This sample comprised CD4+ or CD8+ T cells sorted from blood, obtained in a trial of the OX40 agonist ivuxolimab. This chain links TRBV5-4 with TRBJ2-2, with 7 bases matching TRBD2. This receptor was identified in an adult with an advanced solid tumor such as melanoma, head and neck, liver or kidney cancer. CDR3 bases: TGTGCCAGCAGCCCCGGCCGCGCGGGGGTCGGGGAGCTGTTTTTT. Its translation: CASSPGRAGVGELFF.